The 8 T cell receptor beta chains reported below all come from one sample, sequenced in a study of T-cell reconstitution after alpha-beta-depleted transplantation in children. Library preparation (for TCRbeta) was performed with unique molecular identifiers. TCRdb reprocessed the PCR reads via MiXCR and lists one record per CDR3 protein. The profile covers roughly 310,000 distinct CDR3 sequences, with more than 20% appearing a single time and around 9.9% taken by the ten largest. The specimen was PBMCs, mostly from graft donor cells, collected 180 days after TCRalphabeta/CD19-depleted stem cell transplant. The receptors derive from a male patient between 10 and 17 years old who had a stem cell transplant for acute lymphoblastic leukemia, so the T cells may come from the graft donor.

This clonotype was observed many times. The DNA for the CDR3 is TGTGCCATCAGGGGGAGGGAGCGGGAGATCAACGAGCAGTACTTC. Protein product: CAIRGREREINEQYF. The chain has TRBV10-3 and TRBJ2-7; 8 nucleotides line up with TRBD2. This CDR3 is 15 amino acids long. Losses at the gene ends were 6 bases for V and 5 bases for J; bases not matched to a gene: 12. CDR1 is ENHRY, CDR2 SYGVKD, per germline.

The chain joins TRBV10-2 to TRBJ2-7; 12 bases match TRBD2. V shed 0 bases, J shed 3 bases, and the junction held 0 bases outside the gene matches. The CDR3 runs to 15 residues. Germline assignment: CDR1 WSHSY and CDR2 SAAADI. The chain's CDR3 is CASSESTSGSYEQYF. CDR3 in DNA: TGCGCCAGCAGTGAGTCGACTAGCGGGAGCTACGAGCAGTACTTC.

The chain carries TRBV5-1 and TRBJ2-5; D call uncertain. V was clipped by 4 bases and J by 0 bases, with 13 bases between them. Germline CDR1 reads SGHRS; CDR2 reads YFSETQ. CDR3 length: 15 residues. CDR3 in DNA: TGCGCCAGCAGCCCTCGAGTGTCGTACCAAGAGACCCAGTACTTC. Amino acid sequence: CASSPRVSYQETQYF.

This clonotype was counted ten times or more. Relative to the germline gene, one junction end is altered; a read error may explain this. The chain is built from TRBV12-3 or TRBV12-4 and TRBJ2-3; no clear D gene. The CDR3 spans 11 residues. The DNA for the CDR3 is TGCGCCAGCAGCTTCCGGGATACGCAGTATTTT. The encoded protein is CASSFRDTQYF.

This clonotype was counted only a few times. The rearrangement uses TRBV3-1 and TRBJ2-2, with a weak D call TRBD2 (5 bases). CDR3 length: 16 amino acids. V lost 1 base, J lost 7 bases, and 16 bases lay in between. The germline gives CDR1 LGHDT, CDR2 YNNKEL (reference sequence). DNA of the CDR3: TGTGCCAGCAGCCAAGCATTTCGGGGATTAAACGGGGAGCTGTTTTTT. Translating gives CASSQAFRGLNGELFF.

The chain joins TRBV5-1 to TRBJ2-2; D remains ambiguous. Germline lookup yields CDR1 SGHRS and CDR2 YFSETQ. Trimming stripped 0 bases from V and 2 bases from J, with 11 bases between. CDR3 length: 16 amino acids. CDR3 sequence reads: CASSLGPPPNTGELFF. For the CDR3, the DNA is TGCGCCAGCAGCTTGGGGCCCCCTCCAAACACCGGGGAGCTGTTTTTT.

The gene calls are TRBV30 and TRBJ1-5; no reliable D call. Per the germline V gene, CDR1 is GTSNPN and CDR2 is SVGIG (reference sequence). This CDR3 is 12 amino acids long. V was clipped by 7 bases and J by 7 bases, with 14 bases between them. This CDR3 is CASGGIRQPQHF. The CDR3 bases are TGTGCCTCCGGAGGCATCAGGCAGCCCCAGCATTTT.

There are a few counts of this clonotype. The V and J genes are TRBV12-3 or TRBV12-4 and TRBJ2-1; D is possibly TRBD2 (6 bases). V gave up 2 bases and J gave up 9 bases, with 8 bases separating them. The CDR3 runs 12 residues. The CDR3 protein is CASSLWGLEQFF. CDR3 bases: TGTGCCAGCAGTTTATGGGGACTTGAGCAGTTCTTC.